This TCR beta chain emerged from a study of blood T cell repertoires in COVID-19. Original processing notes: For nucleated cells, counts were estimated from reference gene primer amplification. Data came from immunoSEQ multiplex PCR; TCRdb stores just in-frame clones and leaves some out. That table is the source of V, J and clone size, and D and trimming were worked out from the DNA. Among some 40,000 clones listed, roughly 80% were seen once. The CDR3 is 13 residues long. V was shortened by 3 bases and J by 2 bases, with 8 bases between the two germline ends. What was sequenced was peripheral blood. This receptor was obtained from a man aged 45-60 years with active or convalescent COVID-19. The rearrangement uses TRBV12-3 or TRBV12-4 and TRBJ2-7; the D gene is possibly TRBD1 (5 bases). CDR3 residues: CASSFDRPYEQYF. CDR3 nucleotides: TGTGCCAGCAGTTTTGACAGACCCTACGAGCAGTACTTC.